What follows are 24 T cell receptor beta chains derived from one specimen sequenced in a study of control samples from healthy donors and cancer patients. The assay was immunoSEQ multiplex PCR, and TCRdb's table has in-frame clones only and misses some. Among about 22,000 clones listed, 65% to 90% were seen once. Sequencing input: PBMCs. These receptors were taken from a man aged 60 to 75 with head and neck cancer.

The chain joins TRBV12-3 or TRBV12-4 to TRBJ1-2; tentatively, D is TRBD1 (5 bases). With 2 bases removed from V and 6 bases from J, the gap between germline ends came to 7 bases. The CDR3 consists of 12 residues. The CDR3 sequence is CASSLRGNGYTF. As DNA, the CDR3 is TGTGCCAGCAGTTTACGGGGGAATGGCTACACCTTC.

The chain links TRBV5-1 to TRBJ2-5; TRBD2 is a possible D gene (6 bases). The CDR3 runs to 15 residues. V shed 2 bases and J shed 3 bases, with 14 bases lying between them. Per germline, CDR1 SGHRS and CDR2 YFSETQ. The chain's CDR3 is CASSFGGLMKETQYF. For the CDR3, the DNA is TGCGCCAGCAGCTTCGGGGGTTTGATGAAAGAGACCCAGTACTTC.

The chain employs TRBV4-1 and TRBJ2-1, with D maybe TRBD1 (5 bases). Germline CDR1 reads MGHRA; CDR2 reads YSYEKL. The V end was cut by 0 bases, the J end by 8 bases, with 14 bases between. The length of the CDR3 is 15 residues. The CDR3, as DNA: TGCGCCAGCAGCCAAGAATGGCCCGCCAGGGATGAGCAGTTCTTC. It specifies CASSQEWPARDEQFF.

In DNA form, the CDR3 reads TGTGCCACGGCCGAGCGGGGGTATACAGATACGCAGTATTTT. Its translation is CATAERGYTDTQYF. J is TRBJ2-3 and V is TRBV15; 8 bases match TRBD2. Trimming removed 9 bases from V and 3 bases from J; junction bases left unmatched: 8. Germline lookup yields CDR1 LNHNV and CDR2 YYDKDF (reference sequence). CDR3 length: 14 amino acids.

A remark on this clone: Its ends do not fully match the called genes, so a read error is possible. The chain carries TRBV7-2 and TRBJ2-7, with D possibly matching TRBD2 (5 bases). The CDR3 runs 8 residues. CDR1 and CDR2 from the germline V gene are SGHTA and FQGNSA. Here the CDR3 DNA reads TGTGCCAGCAGCTTTACTAGCTTC. This codes for CASSFTSF.

The V call is TRBV20-1, the J call TRBJ2-7; 10 nucleotides agree with TRBD2. V lost 3 bases, J lost 5 bases, and 7 bases stayed unmatched. Germline CDR1 is DFQATT and CDR2 is SNEGSKA (reference sequence). There are 14 residues in the CDR3. The CDR3 is CSASKVAGGHEQYF. In DNA, the CDR3 is TGCAGTGCTAGTAAGGTAGCGGGAGGCCACGAGCAGTACTTC.

The sample holds one count of this clone. The chain employs TRBV27 and TRBJ2-7, with 8 positions matching TRBD1. The trim removed 2 bases at V and 5 bases at J, leaving 5 bases unmatched. The CDR3 length is 14 residues. CDR1 is MNHEY and CDR2 is SMNVEV in the germline V gene (reference sequence). Here the CDR3 reads CASSLKTGVDEQYF. The DNA of the CDR3 is TGTGCCAGCAGTTTAAAGACAGGGGTCGACGAGCAGTACTTC.

The chain links TRBV11-3 to TRBJ2-7; 10 bases agree with TRBD2. The V gene's germline CDR1 is SGHNT and CDR2 YENEEA. The CDR3 contains 17 residues. The V gene end was trimmed by 0 bases and the J gene end by 6 bases; junction bases not matched to a gene: 11. The CDR3 nucleotides are TGTGCCAGCAGCTTAGACGGTGCTAGCGGGAGCGCGGGCGAGCAGTACTTC. Protein: CASSLDGASGSAGEQYF.

The chain has TRBV3-1 (or the pseudogene TRBV3-2) and TRBJ2-7; 9 bases are a match to TRBD2. CDR1 and CDR2 (germline): LGHDT, YNNKEL (reference sequence). CDR3 size: 15 residues. V was pared by 1 base and J by 4 bases, with 5 bases of the junction left unmatched. The CDR3 protein is CASSQGLAAGYEQYF. Written as DNA, the CDR3 is TGTGCCAGCAGCCAAGGACTAGCGGCGGGATACGAGCAGTACTTC.

This chain uses TRBV7-8 with TRBJ1-5, with D hard to call. From germline, CDR1 is SGHVS and CDR2 FQNEAQ. CDR3 length equals 17 residues. V gave up 0 bases and J gave up 0 bases, with 12 bases separating them. The chain's CDR3 is CASSLAGQSYSNQPQHF. CDR3 in DNA: TGTGCCAGCAGCTTAGCAGGGCAAAGTTATAGCAATCAGCCCCAGCATTTT.

The V gene is TRBV6-6, the J gene TRBJ2-7; 8 bases agree with TRBD1. The CDR3 contains 14 residues. Losses at the gene ends were 7 bases for V and 2 bases for J; bases not matched to a gene: 7. Per germline, CDR1 MNHNY and CDR2 SVGAGI (reference sequence). CDR3 residues: CASTTGQAAYEQYF. CDR3 nucleotides: TGTGCCAGCACCACGGGACAGGCGGCCTACGAGCAGTACTTC.

This chain's CDR3 is CASSLAGGWGTDTQYF. As DNA, the CDR3 is TGTGCCAGCAGCTTAGCGGGAGGGTGGGGCACAGATACGCAGTATTTT. This chain links TRBV7-6 with TRBJ2-3, with TRBD2 matching 7 bases. J lost 1 base, V lost 0 bases, and 4 bases had no gene match. The CDR3 has 16 amino acids. CDR1 SGHVS and CDR2 FNYEAQ come from the germline V gene. Full variable domain (rest looked up from reference TRBV7-6 and TRBJ2-3): GAGVSQSPRYKVTKRGQDVALRCDPISGHVSLYWYRQALGQGPEFLTYFNYEAQQDKSGLPNDRFSAERPEGSISTLTIQRTEQRDSAMYRCASSLAGGWGTDTQYFGPGTRLTVL.

The chain uses TRBV5-6 and TRBJ2-1; 10 nucleotides align to TRBD2. Trimming cost V 0 bases and J 6 bases; bases outside gene matches: 6. Looked up from germline, CDR1 is SGHDT and CDR2 is YYEEEE. There are 16 residues in the CDR3. CDR3 sequence (DNA): TGTGCCAGCAGCTTGGGTTCGGCTAGCGGGAGCAATGAGCAGTTCTTC. The encoded protein is CASSLGSASGSNEQFF.

V usage is TRBV11-2 and J usage is TRBJ2-1; no clear D gene. The CDR3 is 13 amino acids. The ends were cut back, 3 bases at V and 5 bases at J, with 8 bases in the middle. CDR1 SGHAT and CDR2 FQNNGV come from the germline V gene. DNA of the CDR3: TGTGCCAGCAGCTTGGGTCGCCACAATGAGCAGTTCTTC. This codes for CASSLGRHNEQFF.

The chain uses TRBV2 and TRBJ1-1; D unresolved. CDR3 size: 13 residues. The germline V and J ends were trimmed by 7 bases and 2 bases, with 11 bases remaining between them. The germline V gene encodes CDR1 SNHLY and CDR2 FYNNEI. The CDR3 DNA reads TGTGCCAGCAAACCCCGGCCAAACACTGAAGCTTTCTTT. Encoded protein: CASKPRPNTEAFF.

The chain links TRBV24-1 to TRBJ2-2, with D possibly TRBD2 on 6 matching bases. Germline assignment: CDR1 KGHDR and CDR2 SFDVKD. This CDR3 is built from 13 residues. V was pared by 5 bases and J by 7 bases, with 10 bases between. The DNA of the CDR3 is TGTGCCACCAGTGCCGGGAGTCGCGGGGAGCTGTTTTTT. Amino acids: CATSAGSRGELFF.

The J gene is TRBJ1-6, the V gene TRBV3-1 (or the pseudogene TRBV3-2), with 8 bases fitting TRBD1. Germline-derived CDR1 and CDR2 are LGHDT and YNNKEL (reference sequence). This CDR3 spans 15 amino acids. V was pared by 4 bases and J by 4 bases, with 3 bases of the junction left unmatched. The CDR3 protein is CASSPGTGYNSPLHF. CDR3 DNA: TGTGCCAGCAGCCCGGGGACAGGTTATAATTCACCCCTCCACTTT.

V usage is TRBV5-4 and J usage is TRBJ2-1; no firm D call. The length of the CDR3 is 16 residues. Germline loops: CDR1 SGHNT, CDR2 YYREEE (reference sequence). V lost 0 bases and J lost 9, with 19 bases in between. The CDR3 DNA reads as TGTGCCAGCAGCTTGGCCAAGGATTCTCCCTACGGTGAGCAGTTCTTC. Translating it yields CASSLAKDSPYGEQFF.

The chain joins TRBV7-2 to TRBJ1-6; 8 nucleotides line up with TRBD1. This CDR3 comprises 14 residues. Germline CDR1 reads SGHTA; CDR2 reads FQGNSA. V lost 5 bases and J lost 9; bases outside the gene matches: 6. CDR3 sequence: CASSVIDRGSPLHF. The CDR3 DNA is TGTGCCAGCAGCGTTATTGACAGGGGTTCACCCCTCCACTTT.

The chain recombines TRBV7-2 with TRBJ2-3, with 9 bases matching TRBD2. The V and J ends lost 0 bases and 0 bases, in that order; junction bases with no gene match: 10. Germline V gene sequence: CDR1 SGHTA, CDR2 FQGNSA. This CDR3 spans 19 amino acids. CDR3: CASSLAIRVSGGSTDTQYF. CDR3 coding DNA: TGTGCCAGCAGCTTAGCGATCCGGGTTAGCGGGGGTAGCACAGATACGCAGTATTTT. Variable domain in full (rest from reference TRBV7-2 and TRBJ2-3): GAGVSQSPSNKVTEKGKDVELRCDPISGHTALYWYRQSLGQGLEFLIYFQGNSAPDKSGLPSDRFSAERTGGSVSTLTIQRTQQEDSAVYLCASSLAIRVSGGSTDTQYFGPGTRLTVL.

This clone was found a few times. The chain carries TRBV2 and TRBJ1-2, with D perhaps matching TRBD1 (5 bases). The ends were cut back, 2 bases at V and 0 bases at J, with 10 bases in the middle. The germline V gene encodes CDR1 SNHLY and CDR2 FYNNEI. This CDR3 is 15 amino acids long. CDR3 sequence (DNA): TGTGCCAGCAGTGAATGGCAGGGAGCTAACTATGGCTACACCTTC. Its translation: CASSEWQGANYGYTF.

The chain combines TRBV23-1 with TRBJ2-7, with D possibly matching TRBD2 (6 bases). TRBV23-1 is designated an ORF whose function remains uncertain. Between the trimmed V and J ends, which lost 11 bases and 13 bases, there was a span of 15 bases. This CDR3 is built from 9 residues. The CDR3 DNA reads as TGCGCCGGGGGACTGGGCCATTACTTC. Encoded protein: CAGGLGHYF.

CDR3 coding DNA: TGCGCCAGCAGCTTGGGGGGGGCGTACCAAGAGACCCAGTACTTC. Translating it yields CASSLGGAYQETQYF. The chain is built from TRBV5-1 and TRBJ2-5, with D perhaps being TRBD1 or TRBD2 (6 bases each). Looked up from germline, CDR1 is SGHRS and CDR2 is YFSETQ. The CDR3 totals 15 residues. V lost 0 bases and J 0 bases, leaving 9 bases between the germline ends. Full variable domain (outside the CDR3, taken from reference TRBV5-1 and TRBJ2-5): KAGVTQTPRYLIKTRGQQVTLSCSPISGHRSVSWYQQTPGQGLQFLFEYFSETQRNKGNFPGRFSGRQFSNSRSEMNVSTLELGDSALYLCASSLGGAYQETQYFGPGTRLLVL.

The chain has TRBV15 and TRBJ2-7, with 9 bases fitting TRBD2. Germline lookup yields CDR1 LNHNV and CDR2 YYDKDF (reference sequence). The CDR3 is made up of 17 amino acids. After removal of 10 bases from V and 3 bases from J, the junction contained 19 bases not matched to a gene. The CDR3 bases are TGTGCCAACCGCTCCCCCCCAGCGGGGGGCCCCATCTACGAGCAGTACTTC. It encodes CANRSPPAGGPIYEQYF. The full variable domain, in which reference TRBV15 and TRBJ2-7 provide the parts outside the CDR3, is DAMVIQNPRYQVTQFGKPVTLSCSQTLNHNVMYWYQQKSSQAPKLLFHYYDKDFNNEADTPDNFQSRRPNTSFCFLDIRSPGLGDTAMYLCANRSPPAGGPIYEQYFGPGTRLTVT.